These 5 T cell receptor beta chains were all obtained from the same sample, sequenced in a study of T cell clonality in common variable immunodeficiency. Sequencing used immunoSEQ multiplex PCR; TCRdb keeps in-frame clones, though not all of them. The sample counts around 45,000 clones, none seen once; the ten largest own less than 3.5%. Sequenced sample: peripheral blood mononuclear cells. The receptors come from a person between 18 and 75 years old in good health.

At least ten counts were recorded for this clone. The read halts 3 residues ahead of the CDR3 end, with the missing end drawn from the germline J gene. This chain joins TRBV2 and TRBJ1-5; tentative D call: TRBD1 (6 bases). From germline, CDR1 is SNHLY and CDR2 FYNNEI. This CDR3 is built from 15 residues. V was clipped by 7 bases and J by 9 bases, with 22 bases between them. CDR3 protein: CASILQAGAPGPQHF. CDR3 bases read: TGTGCCAGCATTCTCCAAGCAGGGGCCCCCGGGCCC. The variable domain in full, with the rest retrieved from reference TRBV2 and TRBJ1-5, is EPEVTQTPSHQVTQMGQEVILRCVPISNHLYFYWYRQILGQKVEFLVSFYNNEISEKSEIFDDQFSVERPDGSNFTLKIRSTKLEDSAMYFCASILQAGAPGPQHFGDGTRLSIL.

Many counts were recorded for this clone. The read is 3 residues too short to cover the CDR3 end, so that end is filled in from the germline J gene. The rearrangement joins TRBV20-1 to TRBJ2-1, with TRBD1 identical over 8 bases. V shed 3 bases and J 5 bases; nucleotides not matched to a gene: 9. The CDR3 has 15 amino acids. CDR1 and CDR2 (germline): DFQATT, SNEGSKA (reference sequence). The sequenced part of the CDR3 DNA is TGCAGTGCTAGTTCCCCGGGACAGGTACACAATGAG. Translation gives CSASSPGQVHNE. The entire CDR3 protein is CSASSPGQVHNEQFF.

The table lists this clone with many counts. The read ends 3 residues early relative to the CDR3; the germline J gene fills the gap. The chain combines TRBV5-4 with TRBJ1-2, with D possibly matching TRBD1 (6 bases). V lost 6 bases to trimming and J lost 4 bases, with 13 bases between them. CDR1 is SGHNT and CDR2 is YYREEE in the germline V gene (reference sequence). The CDR3 runs 13 residues. CDR3 DNA (partial): TGTGCCAGCACGAACAGGGTTGGCTATGGC. Protein: CASTNRVGYG. The whole CDR3 reads CASTNRVGYGYTF.

This clone was found many times. The CDR3 protein is CASNAGGLVGEKLFF. The part of the CDR3 DNA that was read is TGTGCCAGTAATGCAGGGGGATTGGTAGGAGAAAAA. This chain connects TRBV19 to TRBJ1-4, with 7 bases fitting TRBD1. The observed sequence ends 3 residues before the CDR3 terminus, with the missing tail filled in from the germline J gene. The CDR3 sequence is 15 residues long. Germline-derived CDR1 and CDR2 are LNHDA and SQIVND (reference sequence). The trim removed 7 bases at V and 8 bases at J, leaving 13 bases unmatched.

This clone was counted many times. The CDR3 goes on 3 residues after the read ends, and that part is filled in from the germline J gene. The chain links TRBV2 to TRBJ1-1; D gene ambiguous. CDR1 and CDR2 (germline): SNHLY, FYNNEI. CDR3 length: 14 amino acids. Trimming took 7 bases from V and 0 from J, leaving 12 bases between them. CDR3 DNA (partial): TGTGCCAGCAAATTGAGCCGTATGAACACTGAA. It specifies CASKLSRMNTE. The entire CDR3 protein reads CASKLSRMNTEAFF.